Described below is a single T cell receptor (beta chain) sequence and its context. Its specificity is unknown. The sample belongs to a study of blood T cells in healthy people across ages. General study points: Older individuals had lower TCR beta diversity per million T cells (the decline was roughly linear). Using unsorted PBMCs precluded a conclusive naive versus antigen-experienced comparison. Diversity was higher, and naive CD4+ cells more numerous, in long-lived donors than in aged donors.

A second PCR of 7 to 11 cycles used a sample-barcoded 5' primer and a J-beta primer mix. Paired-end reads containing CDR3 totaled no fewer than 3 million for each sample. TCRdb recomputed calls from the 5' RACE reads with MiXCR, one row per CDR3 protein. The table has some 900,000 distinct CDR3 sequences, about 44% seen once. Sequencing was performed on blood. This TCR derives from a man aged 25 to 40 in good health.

The CDR3 DNA sequence: TGTGCCAGCAAATGTCTTGCGGGGGCCTTATACAATGAGCAGTTCTTC. This translates into CASKCLAGALYNEQFF. V usage is TRBV7-2 and J usage is TRBJ2-1, with a tentative D call TRBD2 (7 bases). This CDR3 region has 16 residues. CDR1 and CDR2 (germline): SGHTA, FQGNSA. V was trimmed by 7 bases and J by 4 bases, leaving 20 bases between them.